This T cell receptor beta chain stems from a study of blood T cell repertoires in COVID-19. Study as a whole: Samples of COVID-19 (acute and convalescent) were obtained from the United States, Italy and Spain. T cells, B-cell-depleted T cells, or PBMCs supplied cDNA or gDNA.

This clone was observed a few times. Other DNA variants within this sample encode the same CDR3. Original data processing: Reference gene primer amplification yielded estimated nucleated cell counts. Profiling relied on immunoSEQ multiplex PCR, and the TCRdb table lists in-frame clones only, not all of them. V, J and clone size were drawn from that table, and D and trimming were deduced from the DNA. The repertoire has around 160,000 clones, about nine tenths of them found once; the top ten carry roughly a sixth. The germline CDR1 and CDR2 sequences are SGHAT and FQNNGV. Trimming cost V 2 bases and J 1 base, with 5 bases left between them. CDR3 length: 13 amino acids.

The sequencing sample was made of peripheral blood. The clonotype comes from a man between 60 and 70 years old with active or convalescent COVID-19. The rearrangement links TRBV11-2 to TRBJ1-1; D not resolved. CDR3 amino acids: CASSLTENTEAFF. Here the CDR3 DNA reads TGTGCCAGCAGCTTAACAGAGAACACTGAAGCTTTCTTT.